The 8 T cell receptor beta chains listed next were all sequenced from one sample in a study of beta chain features in type 1 diabetes (dated by TCRdb to 2016 to 2019). Paper-wide results and their limitations: In all four CD4+ subsets, TCRB CDR3 length was moderately but significantly shorter in type 1 diabetes patients.

No antigen is known for these receptors. The library came from the immunoSEQ multiplex PCR assay. The High Capacity cDNA Reverse Transcription Kit was used to reverse transcribe all of the isolated RNA, meaning that expressed TCRB transcripts were what got sequenced. The clones in this table, taken by TCRdb from immuneACCESS, are in-frame only. Not every clone is retained; where verified, under half of the shortfall comes from an unresolved V gene, and the cause of the rest is unknown. Counted in this sample were 500,000 to 650,000 clones; 12% of them appeared once. The top ten constitute more than 0.1% of the sample. The sequenced material came from naive CD4+ T cells from blood. The sample's cell subset or site label, decoded: true naive CD4+ T cells. The receptor set was obtained from a young man with type 1 diabetes.

The chain combines TRBV6-6 with TRBJ1-4; possible D gene TRBD1, 5 bases. V shed 2 bases and J shed 7 bases, with 8 bases lying between them. The germline V gene encodes CDR1 MNHNY and CDR2 SVGAGI (reference sequence). The CDR3 loop spans 13 amino acids. CDR3 DNA sequence: TGTGCCAGCAGTTACAGGGACCCTGAAAAACTGTTTTTT. Its protein is CASSYRDPEKLFF.

This clone has just a few counts. The chain employs TRBV6-5 and TRBJ2-3; D remains unclear. Trimming removed 0 bases at V and 2 bases at J, with 12 bases between. The germline gives CDR1 MNHEY, CDR2 SVGAGI. The CDR3 is made up of 16 amino acids. The CDR3 DNA sequence: TGTGCCAGCAGTTACTCGAGTAGCATCACCACAGATACGCAGTATTTT. Residues: CASSYSSSITTDTQYF.

A few counts support this clone. The chain recombines TRBV7-3 with TRBJ1-2; the D gene is possibly TRBD1 (5 bases). CDR1 is SGHTA and CDR2 is FQGTGA in the germline V gene. The CDR3 has 15 residues. The V and J ends lost 5 bases and 2 bases respectively, with 15 bases between them. CDR3 bases: TGTGCCAGCAGCCCCCAGGCGGGGGGAAACTATGGCTACACCTTC. It is translated as CASSPQAGGNYGYTF.

J is TRBJ2-5 and V is TRBV18, with D tentatively TRBD1 or TRBD2 (5 bases each). The length of the CDR3 is 15 residues. The germline V gene has CDR1 KGHSH and CDR2 LQKENI. Trimming left V 0 bases short and J 4 bases short, with 12 bases between. CDR3 amino acids: CASSPPTGQGETQYF. Here the CDR3 DNA reads TGTGCCAGCTCACCACCGACGGGGCAGGGAGAGACCCAGTACTTC. The full variable domain, with the rest looked up from reference TRBV18 and TRBJ2-5, is NAGVMQNPRHLVRRRGQEARLRCSPMKGHSHVYWYRQLPEEGLKFMVYLQKENIIDESGMPKERFSAEFPKEGPSILRIQQVVRGDSAAYFCASSPPTGQGETQYFGPGTRLLVL.

As for this clone: Other DNA sequences in this sample translate to the same CDR3. The gene calls are TRBV7-2 and TRBJ2-3; no firm D call. Trimming removed 1 base from V and 0 bases from J, with 5 bases in between. This CDR3 has 14 amino acids. Germline loops: CDR1 SGHTA, CDR2 FQGNSA. CDR3 in amino acids: CASSLDPSTDTQYF. In DNA, the CDR3 is TGTGCCAGCAGCTTAGACCCTAGCACAGATACGCAGTATTTT.

The chain uses TRBV6-5 and TRBJ2-4, with a tentative D call TRBD1 (6 bases). The germline V gene has CDR1 MNHEY and CDR2 SVGAGI. Trimming shortened V by 0 bases and J by 6 bases, and 9 bases separated the two germline ends. The CDR3 loop spans 14 amino acids. The CDR3 loop is CASSYSLDRNIQYF. The CDR3 DNA reads as TGTGCCAGCAGTTACTCTTTGGACAGAAACATTCAGTACTTC.

The rearrangement uses TRBV6-5 and TRBJ2-1; D not resolved. The CDR3 runs to 13 residues. Germline V CDR1 and CDR2: MNHEY, SVGAGI. V shed 5 bases and J shed 13 bases, with 18 bases lying between them. Here the CDR3 DNA reads TGTGCCAGCAGTCAAACCTCCGGGCCCCTTCAGTTCTTC. Protein sequence: CASSQTSGPLQFF.

This clone was seen a few times. The chain carries TRBV27 and TRBJ2-7; D not certain. Trimming shortened V by 4 bases and J by 5 bases, and 9 bases separated the two germline ends. Germline V gives CDR1 MNHEY, CDR2 SMNVEV (reference sequence). This CDR3 has 12 amino acids. The CDR3 DNA reads TGTGCCAGCAGTTCCCGGCGGCACGAGCAGTACTTC. This gives the protein CASSSRRHEQYF.